This TCR beta chain emerged from a study of blood T cell repertoires in COVID-19. Study background: Samples taken during acute and convalescent COVID-19 were collected in the United States, Italy and Spain. PBMCs, B-cell-depleted T cells, or T cells provided the cDNA or gDNA that made up the material.

Original methodology: Amplification with reference gene primers provided the estimates of nucleated cell counts. TCRdb's table, derived via immunoSEQ multiplex PCR, lists solely in-frame clones and lacks some. Clone size and the V and J calls come from that table; the DNA yielded D and trimming. The repertoire holds about 15,000 clones, with around 85% as singletons. Trimming shortened V by 10 bases and J by 4 bases, and 17 bases separated the two germline ends. Germline assignment: CDR1 ENHRY and CDR2 SYGVKD. This CDR3 spans 14 amino acids. This clonotype was sampled from a human donor in a cohort sampled during active COVID-19. The chain is built from TRBV10-3 and TRBJ2-1; possible D gene TRBD2, 6 bases. The material sequenced was peripheral blood. The CDR3 coding sequence is TGTGCCACCGGATCGGGAGCTGGGTACAATGAGCAGTTCTTC. Translation gives CATGSGAGYNEQFF.